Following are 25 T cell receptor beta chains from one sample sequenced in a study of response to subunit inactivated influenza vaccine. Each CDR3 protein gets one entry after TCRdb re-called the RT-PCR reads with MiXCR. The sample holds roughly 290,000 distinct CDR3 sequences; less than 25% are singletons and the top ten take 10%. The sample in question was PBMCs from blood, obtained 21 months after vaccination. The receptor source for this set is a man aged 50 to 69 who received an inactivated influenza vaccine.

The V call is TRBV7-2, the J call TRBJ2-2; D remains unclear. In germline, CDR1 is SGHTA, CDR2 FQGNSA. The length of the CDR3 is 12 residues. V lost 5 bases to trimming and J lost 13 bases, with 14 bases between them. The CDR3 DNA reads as TGTGCCAGCAGCACCGGTAGTCGCCCGCTGTTTTTT. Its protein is CASSTGSRPLFF.

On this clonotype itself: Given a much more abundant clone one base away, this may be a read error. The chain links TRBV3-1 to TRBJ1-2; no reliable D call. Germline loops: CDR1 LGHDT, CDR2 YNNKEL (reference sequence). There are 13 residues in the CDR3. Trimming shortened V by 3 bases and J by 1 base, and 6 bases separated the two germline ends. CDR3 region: CASSHDLNYGYTF. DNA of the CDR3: TGTGCCAGCAGCCACGACCTTAACTATGGCTACACCTTC.

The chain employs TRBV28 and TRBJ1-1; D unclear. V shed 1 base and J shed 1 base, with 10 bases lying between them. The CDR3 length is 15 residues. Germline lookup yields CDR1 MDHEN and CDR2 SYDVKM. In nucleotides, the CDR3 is TGTGCCAGCAGTTTATTAGGAGAGAAGAACACTGAAGCTTTCTTT. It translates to CASSLLGEKNTEAFF.

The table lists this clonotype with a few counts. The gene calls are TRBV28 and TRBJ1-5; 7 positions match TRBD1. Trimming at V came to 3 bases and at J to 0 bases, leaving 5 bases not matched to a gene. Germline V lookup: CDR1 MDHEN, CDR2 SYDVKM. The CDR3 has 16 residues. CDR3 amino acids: CASSFGTVYSNQPQHF. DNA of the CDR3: TGTGCCAGCAGTTTTGGGACAGTCTATAGCAATCAGCCCCAGCATTTT.

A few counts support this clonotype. The DNA for the CDR3 is TGCGCCAGCAGCTTGGGAGACAGCTACACTGAAGCTTTCTTT. This codes for CASSLGDSYTEAFF. The rearrangement uses TRBV5-1 and TRBJ1-1; possible D gene TRBD1, 5 bases. CDR1 is SGHRS and CDR2 is YFSETQ in the germline V gene. The CDR3 spans 14 residues. V lost 0 bases, J lost 3 bases, and 9 bases lay in between. Full variable domain (outside the CDR3, taken from reference TRBV5-1 and TRBJ1-1): KAGVTQTPRYLIKTRGQQVTLSCSPISGHRSVSWYQQTPGQGLQFLFEYFSETQRNKGNFPGRFSGRQFSNSRSEMNVSTLELGDSALYLCASSLGDSYTEAFFGQGTRLTVV.

The CDR3 coding sequence is TGTGCCAGCCAAAAAAATAGCAATCAGCCCCAGCATTTT. Protein product: CASQKNSNQPQHF. The chain uses TRBV6-2 or TRBV6-3 and TRBJ1-5, with D hard to call. In germline, CDR1 is MNHEY, CDR2 SVGEGT. The V gene lost 8 bases and the J gene lost 0 bases, with 8 bases spanning the gap. The CDR3 consists of 13 residues.

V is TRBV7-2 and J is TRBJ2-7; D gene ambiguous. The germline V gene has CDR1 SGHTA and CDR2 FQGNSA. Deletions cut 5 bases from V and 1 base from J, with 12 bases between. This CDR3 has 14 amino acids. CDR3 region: CASSLRTDSYEQYF. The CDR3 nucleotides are TGTGCCAGCAGCCTAAGAACAGATTCCTACGAGCAGTACTTC.

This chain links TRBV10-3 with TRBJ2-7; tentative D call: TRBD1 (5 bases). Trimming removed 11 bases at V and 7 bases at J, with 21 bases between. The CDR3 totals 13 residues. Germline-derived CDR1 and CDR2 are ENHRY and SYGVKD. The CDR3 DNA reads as TGTGCCTCGGTACAGAACACTCAGGGAGAGCAGTACTTC. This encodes CASVQNTQGEQYF.

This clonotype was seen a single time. The CDR3 DNA reads TGCGCCAGCAGTGAGTCGTGGACAGGGGTCAATGAGCAGTTCTTC. Its protein is CASSESWTGVNEQFF. The chain joins TRBV10-1 to TRBJ2-1; the match to TRBD1 covers 9 bases. Trimming removed 0 bases from V and 6 bases from J; junction bases left unmatched: 3. The CDR3 runs 15 residues. Germline V gives CDR1 WNHNN, CDR2 SYGVQD (reference sequence).

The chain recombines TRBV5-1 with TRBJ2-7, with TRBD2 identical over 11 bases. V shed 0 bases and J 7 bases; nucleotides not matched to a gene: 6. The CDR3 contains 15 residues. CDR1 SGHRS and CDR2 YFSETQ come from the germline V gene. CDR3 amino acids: CASSLELAGALEQYF. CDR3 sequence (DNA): TGCGCCAGCAGCTTGGAACTAGCGGGAGCCTTGGAGCAGTACTTC.

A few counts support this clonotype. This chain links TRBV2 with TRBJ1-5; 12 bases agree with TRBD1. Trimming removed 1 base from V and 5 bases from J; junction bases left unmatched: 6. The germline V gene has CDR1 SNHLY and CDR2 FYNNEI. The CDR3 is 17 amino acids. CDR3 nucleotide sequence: TGTGCCAGCAGTGAAGTTCAGGGACAGGGGGCTTATCAGCCCCAGCATTTT. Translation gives CASSEVQGQGAYQPQHF. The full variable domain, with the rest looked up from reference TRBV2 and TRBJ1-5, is EPEVTQTPSHQVTQMGQEVILRCVPISNHLYFYWYRQILGQKVEFLVSFYNNEISEKSEIFDDQFSVERPDGSNFTLKIRSTKLEDSAMYFCASSEVQGQGAYQPQHFGDGTRLSIL.

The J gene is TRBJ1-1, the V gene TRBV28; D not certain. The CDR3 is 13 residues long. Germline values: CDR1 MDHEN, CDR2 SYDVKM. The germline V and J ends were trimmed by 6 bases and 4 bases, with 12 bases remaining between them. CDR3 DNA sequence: TGTGCCAGCAGGACCTCTCTGAGCACTGAAGCTTTCTTT. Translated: CASRTSLSTEAFF. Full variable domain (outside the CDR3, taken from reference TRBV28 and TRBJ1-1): DVKVTQSSRYLVKRTGEKVFLECVQDMDHENMFWYRQDPGLGLRLIYFSYDVKMKEKGDIPEGYSVSREKKERFSLILESASTNQTSMYLCASRTSLSTEAFFGQGTRLTVV.

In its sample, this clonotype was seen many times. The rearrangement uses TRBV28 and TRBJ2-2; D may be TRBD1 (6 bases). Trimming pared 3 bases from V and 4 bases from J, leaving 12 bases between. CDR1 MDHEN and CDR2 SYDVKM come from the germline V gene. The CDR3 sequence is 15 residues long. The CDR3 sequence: CASSFAGARTGELFF. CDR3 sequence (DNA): TGTGCCAGCAGTTTTGCAGGGGCCCGCACCGGGGAGCTGTTTTTT.

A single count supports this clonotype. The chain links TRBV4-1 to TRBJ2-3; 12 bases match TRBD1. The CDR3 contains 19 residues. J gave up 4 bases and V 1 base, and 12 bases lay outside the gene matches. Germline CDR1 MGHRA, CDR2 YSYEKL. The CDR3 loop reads CASSQVAGTGGYRADTQYF. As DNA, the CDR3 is TGCGCCAGCAGCCAAGTTGCCGGGACAGGGGGCTATCGCGCAGATACGCAGTATTTT.

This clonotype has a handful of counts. The CDR3 bases are TGCGCCAGCAGCTTGGTTCGGACGAGGGGTGGAGAGACCCAGTACTTC. The encoded protein is CASSLVRTRGGETQYF. The rearrangement uses TRBV5-1 and TRBJ2-5; D could derive from TRBD1 or TRBD2 (5 bases each). The CDR3 loop spans 16 amino acids. Germline lookup yields CDR1 SGHRS and CDR2 YFSETQ. V was pared by 0 bases and J by 4 bases, with 16 bases between. Drawing the rest from reference TRBV5-1 and TRBJ2-5, the complete variable domain is KAGVTQTPRYLIKTRGQQVTLSCSPISGHRSVSWYQQTPGQGLQFLFEYFSETQRNKGNFPGRFSGRQFSNSRSEMNVSTLELGDSALYLCASSLVRTRGGETQYFGPGTRLLVL.

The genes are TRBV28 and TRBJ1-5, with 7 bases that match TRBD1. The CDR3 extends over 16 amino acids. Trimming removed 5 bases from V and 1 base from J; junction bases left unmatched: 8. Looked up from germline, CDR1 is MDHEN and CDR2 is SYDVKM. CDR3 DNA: TGTGCCAGCAGTACCCGACAGGGAGTCAGCAATCAGCCCCAGCATTTT. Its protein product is CASSTRQGVSNQPQHF.

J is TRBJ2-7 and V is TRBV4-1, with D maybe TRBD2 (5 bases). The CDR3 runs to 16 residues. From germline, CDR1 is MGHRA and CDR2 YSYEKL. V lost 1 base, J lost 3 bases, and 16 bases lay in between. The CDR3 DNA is TGCGCCAGCAGCCAAGGACACCGGGGTGATCGCTACGAGCAGTACTTC. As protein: CASSQGHRGDRYEQYF.

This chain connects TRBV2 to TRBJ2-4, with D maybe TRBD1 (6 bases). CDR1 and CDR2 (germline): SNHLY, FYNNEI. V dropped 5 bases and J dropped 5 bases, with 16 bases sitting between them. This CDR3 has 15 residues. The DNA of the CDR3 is TGTGCCAGCAGTCCCAGGCCAGGGGTGGAAAACATTCAGTACTTC. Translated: CASSPRPGVENIQYF.

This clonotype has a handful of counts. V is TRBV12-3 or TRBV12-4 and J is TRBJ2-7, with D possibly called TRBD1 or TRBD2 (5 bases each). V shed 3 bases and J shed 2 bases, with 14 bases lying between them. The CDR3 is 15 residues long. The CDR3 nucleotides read TGTGCCAGCAGTTTCGGCCCGCGAGGGGCCTACGAGCAGTACTTC. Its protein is CASSFGPRGAYEQYF.

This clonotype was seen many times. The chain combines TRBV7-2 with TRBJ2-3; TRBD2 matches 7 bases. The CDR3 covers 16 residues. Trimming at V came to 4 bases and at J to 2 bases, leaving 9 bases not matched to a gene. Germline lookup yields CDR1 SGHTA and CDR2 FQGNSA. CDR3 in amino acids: CASSSLPGLHTDTQYF. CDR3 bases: TGTGCCAGCAGCTCACTACCGGGACTACACACAGATACGCAGTATTTT.

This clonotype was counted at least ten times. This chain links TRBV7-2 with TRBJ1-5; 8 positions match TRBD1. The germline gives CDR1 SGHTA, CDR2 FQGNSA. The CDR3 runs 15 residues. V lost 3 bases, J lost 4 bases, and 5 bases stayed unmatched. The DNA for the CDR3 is TGTGCCAGCAGCTTTAGGACAGGGTGGAATCAGCCCCAGCATTTT. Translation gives CASSFRTGWNQPQHF.

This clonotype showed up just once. CDR3: CASSRQQGDDYGYTF. Written as DNA, the CDR3 is TGTGCCAGCAGCCGTCAACAGGGAGACGACTATGGCTACACCTTC. This sequence joins TRBV5-4 and TRBJ1-2; a weak D match, TRBD1 (6 bases). V lost 4 bases, J lost 3 bases, and 16 bases lay in between. Germline CDR1 is SGHNT and CDR2 is YYREEE (reference sequence). There are 15 residues in the CDR3. The whole variable domain, remainder taken from reference TRBV5-4 and TRBJ1-2, is ETGVTQSPTHLIKTRGQQVTLRCSSQSGHNTVSWYQQALGQGPQFIFQYYREEENGRGNFPPRFSGLQFPNYSSELNVNALELDDSALYLCASSRQQGDDYGYTFGSGTRLTVV.

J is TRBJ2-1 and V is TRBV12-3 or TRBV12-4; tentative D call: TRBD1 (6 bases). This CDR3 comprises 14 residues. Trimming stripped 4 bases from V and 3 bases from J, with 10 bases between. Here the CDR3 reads CASSSGTNYNEQFF. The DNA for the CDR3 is TGTGCCAGCAGTTCCGGGACAAACTACAATGAGCAGTTCTTC.

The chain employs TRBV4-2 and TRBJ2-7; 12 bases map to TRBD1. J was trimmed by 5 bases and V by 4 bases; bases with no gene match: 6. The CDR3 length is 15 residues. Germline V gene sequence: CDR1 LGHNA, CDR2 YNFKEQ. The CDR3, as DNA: TGTGCCAGCAGCCTAGGGACAGGGGGCTACGACGAGCAGTACTTC. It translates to CASSLGTGGYDEQYF.

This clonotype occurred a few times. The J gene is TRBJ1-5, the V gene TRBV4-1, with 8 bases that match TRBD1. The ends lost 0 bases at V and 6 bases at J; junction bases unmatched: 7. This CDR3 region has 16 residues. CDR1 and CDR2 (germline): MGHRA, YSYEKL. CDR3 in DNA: TGCGCCAGCAGCCAAGAGACAGGGGTTGGGGTTCAGCCCCAGCATTTT. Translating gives CASSQETGVGVQPQHF.